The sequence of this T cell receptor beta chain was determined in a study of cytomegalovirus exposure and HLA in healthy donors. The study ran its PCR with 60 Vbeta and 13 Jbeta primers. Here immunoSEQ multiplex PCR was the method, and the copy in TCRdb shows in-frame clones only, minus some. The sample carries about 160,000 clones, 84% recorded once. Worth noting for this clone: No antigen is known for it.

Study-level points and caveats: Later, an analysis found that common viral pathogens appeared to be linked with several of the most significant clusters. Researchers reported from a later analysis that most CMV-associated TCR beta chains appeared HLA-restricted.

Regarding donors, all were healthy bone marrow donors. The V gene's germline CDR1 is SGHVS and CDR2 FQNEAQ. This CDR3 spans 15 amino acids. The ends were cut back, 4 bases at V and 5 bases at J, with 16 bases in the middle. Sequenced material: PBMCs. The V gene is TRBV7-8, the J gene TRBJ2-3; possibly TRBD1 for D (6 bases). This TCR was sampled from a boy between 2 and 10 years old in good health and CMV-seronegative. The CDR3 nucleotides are TGTGCCAGCAGCTCCGACAGGAGGTCGGTAGATACGCAGTATTTT. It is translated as CASSSDRRSVDTQYF. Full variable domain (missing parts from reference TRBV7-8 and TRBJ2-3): GAGVSQSPRYKVAKRGQDVALRCDPISGHVSLFWYQQALGQGPEFLTYFQNEAQLDKSGLPSDRFFAERPEGSVSTLKIQRTQQEDSAVYLCASSSDRRSVDTQYFGPGTRLTVL.